This T cell receptor (beta chain) stems from a study of blood T cell repertoires in COVID-19. For the study at large: Donors in the United States, Italy and Spain gave samples during acute or convalescent COVID-19. The cDNA or gDNA used as material had been derived from T cells, B-cell-depleted T cells, or PBMCs.

V was pared by 5 bases and J by 2 bases, with 7 bases of the junction left unmatched. This CDR3 is 14 amino acids long. Germline loops: CDR1 SGHRS, CDR2 YFSETQ. Categorization into cohorts depended on clinical history that participants reported. Profiling relied on immunoSEQ multiplex PCR, and the TCRdb table lists in-frame clones only, not all of them. The sample yields hundreds of thousands of clones, roughly 86% seen once. This TCR was sampled from a woman in her fifties or sixties who had been exposed to COVID-19. This rearrangement joins TRBV5-1 to TRBJ2-7; 7 positions agree with TRBD1. The specimen was PBMCs or T cells enriched from blood (not recorded which). CDR3 protein: CASRYGTETYEQYF. Written as DNA, the CDR3 is TGCGCCAGCAGGTATGGGACAGAAACCTACGAGCAGTACTTC.